The next 24 T cell receptor beta chains were all read from a single sample in a study of CD8 T cells in ankylosing spondylitis. Via MiXCR, TCRdb re-called the 5' RACE reads, giving one row per CDR3 protein. The sample holds hundreds of thousands of distinct CDR3 sequences, roughly 26% seen once. For these TCRs, the target antigens are not known. Notes on the study in general: Ankylosing spondylitis blood appeared to carry a characteristic TCR beta motif of under ten highly homologous variants.

Sequencing was carried out using blood, either unsorted or a sorted T cell fraction (not recorded which). The receptors shown here come from a male donor with ankylosing spondylitis.

J is TRBJ2-7 and V is TRBV5-1; 9 bases are a match to TRBD1. The length of the CDR3 is 15 residues. CDR1 SGHRS and CDR2 YFSETQ come from the germline V gene. V lost 4 bases to trimming and J lost 0 bases; unmatched junction nucleotides: 5. CDR3 in amino acids: CASSTGQGSSYEQYF. As DNA, the CDR3 is TGCGCCAGCAGCACGGGACAGGGCAGCTCCTACGAGCAGTACTTC.

In its sample, this clonotype was seen a few times. This rearrangement joins TRBV5-1 to TRBJ1-1; possible D gene TRBD1, 5 bases. The CDR3 is 15 residues long. V was pared by 0 bases and J by 1 base, with 10 bases between. Germline V gives CDR1 SGHRS, CDR2 YFSETQ. The DNA for the CDR3 is TGCGCCAGCAGCTTGGACAGGTACCAGAACACTGAAGCTTTCTTT. The encoded protein is CASSLDRYQNTEAFF.

V usage is TRBV24-1 and J usage is TRBJ2-3; 7 nucleotides line up with TRBD1. The CDR3 runs 16 residues. Looked up from germline, CDR1 is KGHDR and CDR2 is SFDVKD. J was trimmed by 4 bases and V by 5 bases; bases with no gene match: 11. The CDR3 region has the DNA TGTGCCACCAGTGGGGGGCCAGGGACAGCCGCAGATACGCAGTATTTT. Amino acids: CATSGGPGTAADTQYF.

The V gene is TRBV20-1, the J gene TRBJ1-2; TRBD1 aligns across 8 bases. Per the germline V gene, CDR1 is DFQATT and CDR2 is SNEGSKA (reference sequence). J gave up 7 bases and V 5 bases, and 9 bases lay outside the gene matches. CDR3 length: 13 amino acids. CDR3: CSAGPRGRVGYTF. The CDR3 DNA reads TGCAGTGCTGGACCCAGGGGGCGGGTTGGCTACACCTTC.

This clonotype was counted ten times or more. The chain recombines TRBV12-3 or TRBV12-4 with TRBJ1-5; no firm D call. V lost 6 bases, J lost 5 bases, and 14 bases lay in between. CDR3 length equals 14 residues. CDR3 loop: CASSSTNLYQPQHF. The CDR3 DNA reads TGTGCCAGCAGCTCGACAAACCTTTATCAGCCCCAGCATTTT.

V usage is TRBV3-1 and J usage is TRBJ2-7, with 9 bases identical to TRBD1. The V gene's germline CDR1 is LGHDT and CDR2 YNNKEL (reference sequence). The V segment lost 3 bases and the J segment 3 bases; nucleotides outside the gene matches: 6. The CDR3 contains 15 residues. CDR3 sequence reads: CASSQTGQGFYEQYF. For the CDR3, the DNA is TGTGCCAGCAGCCAGACGGGACAGGGATTCTACGAGCAGTACTTC.

This chain connects TRBV6-1 to TRBJ2-1; D is undetermined. V lost 1 base and J lost 0, with 4 bases in between. The CDR3 contains 14 residues. CDR1 and CDR2 from the germline V gene are MNHNS and SASEGT. As DNA, the CDR3 is TGTGCCAGCAGTGAAGGGGTCTCCTACAATGAGCAGTTCTTC. Its translation is CASSEGVSYNEQFF.

This clonotype has just a few counts. The chain carries TRBV20-1 and TRBJ1-5; a weak D match, TRBD1 (5 bases). Trimming took off 1 base at V and 7 bases at J, with 11 bases between the two ends. The CDR3 consists of 13 residues. The germline V gene encodes CDR1 DFQATT and CDR2 SNEGSKA (reference sequence). The CDR3 DNA reads TGCAGTGCTAGAGCCTTTGGGGGGCAGCCCCAGCATTTT. Translation: CSARAFGGQPQHF.

This clonotype appeared a few times. V and J are TRBV27 and TRBJ1-3; 8 nucleotides match TRBD1. After removal of 5 bases from V and 0 bases from J, the junction contained 9 bases not matched to a gene. Germline V gene data show CDR1 as MNHEY and CDR2 as SMNVEV (reference sequence). The CDR3 runs to 17 residues. This CDR3 reads CASSPLTGALSGNTIYF. CDR3 DNA: TGTGCCAGCAGTCCGTTGACAGGGGCACTCTCTGGAAACACCATATATTTT.

This sequence joins TRBV7-8 and TRBJ1-2; maybe TRBD1 (5 bases). Germline-derived CDR1 and CDR2 are SGHVS and FQNEAQ. Trimming shortened V by 5 bases and J by 6 bases, and 16 bases separated the two germline ends. The CDR3 is 14 amino acids. CDR3 in amino acids: CASSGRVWADGYTF. DNA for the CDR3: TGTGCCAGCAGCGGCAGGGTGTGGGCGGATGGCTACACCTTC.

This clonotype has just a few counts. As DNA, the CDR3 is TGTGCCAGCAGTTACGTCAAGGATTTGGGACAGTCATACAATGAGCAGTTCTTC. This codes for CASSYVKDLGQSYNEQFF. The chain uses TRBV6-5 and TRBJ2-1, with TRBD1 matching 7 bases. Germline V gene data show CDR1 as MNHEY and CDR2 as SVGAGI. The length of the CDR3 is 18 residues. Trimming at V came to 2 bases and at J to 4 bases, leaving 14 bases not matched to a gene.

The V and J genes are TRBV6-2 or TRBV6-3 and TRBJ1-2; D is uncertain. V lost 0 bases, J lost 8 bases, and 16 bases lay in between. The CDR3 covers 15 residues. Per germline, CDR1 MNHEY and CDR2 SVGEGT. The CDR3 here is CASSYSRLQSGGYTF. In nucleotides, the CDR3 is TGTGCCAGCAGTTACTCGAGGTTGCAATCAGGCGGCTACACCTTC.

This sequence joins TRBV7-9 and TRBJ2-1; possible D gene TRBD1, 6 bases. The length of the CDR3 is 17 residues. V lost 5 bases and J 0 bases, leaving 17 bases between the germline ends. Per the germline V gene, CDR1 is SEHNR and CDR2 is FQNEAQ (reference sequence). In DNA form, the CDR3 reads TGTGCCAGCAGCCCGTGGGGGCAGCAGAGCTCCTACAATGAGCAGTTCTTC. Protein sequence: CASSPWGQQSSYNEQFF.

In this sample, this clonotype turned up a few times. The V gene is TRBV20-1, the J gene TRBJ2-3; D is ambiguous. This CDR3 comprises 14 residues. Between the trimmed V and J ends, which lost 3 bases and 0 bases, there was a span of 10 bases. Germline V CDR1 and CDR2: DFQATT, SNEGSKA (reference sequence). CDR3 amino acids: CSARSEYSTDTQYF. The CDR3 DNA follows: TGCAGTGCTAGGAGCGAATATAGCACAGATACGCAGTATTTT.

This clonotype was found a few times. V gene TRBV29-1 combines with J gene TRBJ1-4; D might be TRBD1 (5 bases). This CDR3 has 13 amino acids. Germline lookup yields CDR1 SQVTM and CDR2 ANQGSEA. V was cut by 7 bases and J by 8 bases, with 17 bases left in between. This chain's CDR3 is CSAERQGREKLFF. The CDR3 DNA follows: TGCAGCGCCGAACGGCAGGGAAGGGAAAAACTGTTTTTT. The whole variable domain, filled in from reference TRBV29-1 and TRBJ1-4, reads SAVISQKPSRDICQRGTSLTIQCQVDSQVTMMFWYRQQPGQSLTLIATANQGSEATYESGFVIDKFPISRPNLTFSTLTVSNMSPEDSSIYLCSAERQGREKLFFGSGTQLSVL.

The chain employs TRBV12-3 or TRBV12-4 and TRBJ2-1; 9 nucleotides align to TRBD2. The CDR3 sequence is 17 residues long. The trim removed 6 bases at V and 4 bases at J, leaving 13 bases unmatched. The CDR3, as DNA: TGTGCCAGCAGCCCTCGATGGCCTAGCGGGATTTACAATGAGCAGTTCTTC. It is translated as CASSPRWPSGIYNEQFF.

The gene calls are TRBV30 and TRBJ1-2, with unresolved D. With 4 bases removed from V and 2 bases from J, the gap between germline ends came to 5 bases. The CDR3 is 11 residues long. Germline V gene lookup returns CDR1 GTSNPN and CDR2 SVGIG (reference sequence). The DNA for the CDR3 is TGTGCCTGGACAACAAACTATGGCTACACCTTC. Residues: CAWTTNYGYTF.

This clonotype has a handful of counts. The rearrangement joins TRBV12-3 or TRBV12-4 to TRBJ1-2; D is unresolved. The V gene lost 7 bases and the J gene lost 4 bases, with 13 bases spanning the gap. The length of the CDR3 is 13 residues. CDR3 DNA sequence: TGTGCCAGCACCTCTCGAGATAGCTATGGCTACACCTTC. This encodes CASTSRDSYGYTF.

The genes are TRBV10-2 and TRBJ1-5; TRBD1 matches 9 bases. Germline V gives CDR1 WSHSY, CDR2 SAAADI. There are 14 residues in the CDR3. J was trimmed by 4 bases and V by 4 bases; bases with no gene match: 2. CDR3 residues: CASSVGTGNQPQHF. CDR3 DNA sequence: TGCGCCAGCAGTGTCGGGACAGGGAATCAGCCCCAGCATTTT.

This clonotype was counted a few times. The chain employs TRBV5-5 and TRBJ2-1; no firm D call. Germline V gene sequence: CDR1 SGHKS, CDR2 YYEKEE (reference sequence). The CDR3 runs 16 residues. V lost 0 bases to trimming and J lost 0 bases, with 10 bases between them. CDR3 sequence: CASSLAVATSYNEQFF. In DNA, the CDR3 is TGTGCCAGCAGCTTGGCGGTAGCCACCTCCTACAATGAGCAGTTCTTC.

This clonotype has a handful of counts. CDR3 amino acids: CASSLELGRGYGYTF. The CDR3 DNA is TGTGCCAGCAGCTTAGAACTAGGACGAGGCTATGGCTACACCTTC. The rearrangement uses TRBV7-2 and TRBJ1-2; D gene uncertain. Trimming removed 1 base from V and 4 bases from J, with 13 bases in between. Germline CDR1 is SGHTA and CDR2 is FQGNSA. The CDR3 loop spans 15 amino acids.

The rearrangement uses TRBV20-1 and TRBJ2-7; TRBD2 matches 11 bases. With 5 bases clipped from V and 3 bases from J, the junction kept 9 bases outside the gene matches. The CDR3 has 15 residues. Germline CDR1 DFQATT, CDR2 SNEGSKA (reference sequence). CDR3 residues: CSAPSPTSGSYEQYF. CDR3 coding DNA: TGCAGTGCTCCCTCCCCTACTAGCGGGAGCTACGAGCAGTACTTC.

V gene TRBV27 combines with J gene TRBJ1-1; 7 bases align to TRBD1. V dropped 5 bases and J dropped 7; count of bases not matched to a gene: 4. The CDR3 has 12 residues. Germline CDR1 MNHEY, CDR2 SMNVEV (reference sequence). Here the CDR3 reads CASSINRGEAFF. DNA for the CDR3: TGTGCCAGCAGTATCAACAGGGGTGAAGCTTTCTTT.

This clonotype was detected a few times. CDR3 in DNA: TGCGCCAGCAGCTTCTCAGGGCCCCGGGGCACTGAAGCTTTCTTT. It yields the protein CASSFSGPRGTEAFF. V is TRBV5-1 and J is TRBJ1-1, with a weak D call TRBD1 (5 bases). Germline V lookup: CDR1 SGHRS, CDR2 YFSETQ. The germline V and J ends were trimmed by 2 bases and 4 bases, with 15 bases remaining between them. The CDR3 sequence is 15 residues long. Complete variable domain (other parts from reference TRBV5-1 and TRBJ1-1): KAGVTQTPRYLIKTRGQQVTLSCSPISGHRSVSWYQQTPGQGLQFLFEYFSETQRNKGNFPGRFSGRQFSNSRSEMNVSTLELGDSALYLCASSFSGPRGTEAFFGQGTRLTVV.